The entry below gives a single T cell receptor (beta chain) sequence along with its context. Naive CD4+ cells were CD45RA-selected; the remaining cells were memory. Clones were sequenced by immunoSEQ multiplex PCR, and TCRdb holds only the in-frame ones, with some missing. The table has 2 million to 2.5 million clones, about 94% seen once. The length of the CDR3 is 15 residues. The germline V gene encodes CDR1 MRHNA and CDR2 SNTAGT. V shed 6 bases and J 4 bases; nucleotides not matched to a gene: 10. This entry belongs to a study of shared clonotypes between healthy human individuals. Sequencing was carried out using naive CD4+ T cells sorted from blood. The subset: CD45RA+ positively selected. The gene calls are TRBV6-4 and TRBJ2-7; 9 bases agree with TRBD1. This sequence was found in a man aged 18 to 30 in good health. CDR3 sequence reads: CASSQQGASRYEQYF. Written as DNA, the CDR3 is TGTGCCAGCAGCCAACAGGGGGCGAGTAGGTACGAGCAGTACTTC.